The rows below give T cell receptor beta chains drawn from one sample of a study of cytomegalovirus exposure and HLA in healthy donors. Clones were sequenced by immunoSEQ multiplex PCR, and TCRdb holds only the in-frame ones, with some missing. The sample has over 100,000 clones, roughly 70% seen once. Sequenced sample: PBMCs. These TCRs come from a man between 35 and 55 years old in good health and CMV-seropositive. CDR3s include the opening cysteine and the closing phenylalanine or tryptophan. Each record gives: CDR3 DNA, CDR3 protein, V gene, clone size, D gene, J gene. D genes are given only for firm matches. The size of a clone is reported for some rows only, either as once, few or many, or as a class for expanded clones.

TGTGCCAGCAGTTTTTGGTCCGGGAGTAACACTGAAGCTTTCTTT CASSFWSGSNTEAFF TRBV28 . . TRBJ1-1
TGCGCCAGCAGCTTGGACCCCAGGGCTGGGGCCAACGTCCTGACTTTC CASSLDPRAGANVLTF TRBV5-1 . . TRBJ2-6
TGCGCCAGCCCGCGTGGAGGCCTCCGGAGTGATTTCGCCTTC CASPRGGLRSDFAF TRBV2 . . TRBJ1-2
TGTGCCAGCAGCCCACAGGCTGGGGAGGGTGAAAAACTGTTTTTT CASSPQAGEGEKLFF TRBV7-2 . . TRBJ1-4
TGCGCCAGCAGCCGAAGCGGGACCCTTAAGGATACGCAGTATTTT CASSRSGTLKDTQYF TRBV4-1 . TRBD2 TRBJ2-3
TGTGCCAGCAGTGCGACAGAGTCCTACAATGAGCAGTTCTTC CASSATESYNEQFF TRBV25-1 . . TRBJ2-1
TGCGCCAGCAGCTGGGGACAGGGACGAACCGGGGAGCTGTTTTTT CASSWGQGRTGELFF TRBV5-1 few TRBD1 TRBJ2-2
TGTGCCTGGAGTCGGACAGGGTACGGTGAGCAGTTCTTC CAWSRTGYGEQFF TRBV30 . TRBD1 TRBJ2-1
TGTGCCAGCAGCTTGAACAGGGTTACCACTGAAGCTTTCTTT CASSLNRVTTEAFF TRBV11-3 . . TRBJ1-1
TGTGCCAGCAGTCCAGTCCCCTCGTACGAGCAGTACTTC CASSPVPSYEQYF TRBV27 . . TRBJ2-7
TGTGCCAGCAGCTTGGGGGGCTACAGGCCAGGTTACGAGCAGTACTTC CASSLGGYRPGYEQYF TRBV5-6 . . TRBJ2-7
TGTGCCAGTAGTCATCGAACAGGGTTCGGCACTGAAGCTTTCTTT CASSHRTGFGTEAFF TRBV19 . . TRBJ1-1
TGTGCCTGGTGGGACAGGGGGCTATATTCACCCCTCCACTTT CAWWDRGLYSPLHF TRBV30 . TRBD1 TRBJ1-6
TGTGCCAGCAGCGTTGGAGCGGGAGGGCCTTCCTACGAGCAGTACTTC CASSVGAGGPSYEQYF TRBV9 . TRBD2 TRBJ2-7
TGTGCCAGCAGTGAAGAAAGCGGGACGGAAGATACGCAGTATTTT CASSEESGTEDTQYF TRBV6-4 . TRBD2 TRBJ2-3
TGTGCCAGCAGTCCTACAGGGGGTGGAGGCAATCAGCCCCAGCATTTT CASSPTGGGGNQPQHF TRBV4-2 . TRBD1 TRBJ1-5
TGTGCCAGCAGCTTAGGGGGCGCATCCTCCTACGAGCAGTACTTC CASSLGGASSYEQYF TRBV7-2 . . TRBJ2-7
TGTGCCAGCAGCTGTCCGGGACTAGCGATGGATGAGCAGTTCTTC CASSCPGLAMDEQFF TRBV7-3 . TRBD2 TRBJ2-1
TGTGCCAGCAGTGACCAGCGCCCCGGACTTAACGAGCAGTACTTC CASSDQRPGLNEQYF TRBV2 . . TRBJ2-7
TGTGCCAGCAGCGAATCGGGACAGTCGTACCAAGAGACCCAGTACTTC CASSESGQSYQETQYF TRBV28 . TRBD1 TRBJ2-5
TGCGCCAGCAGCCGGACTAGCGGGGGGGCCTCAGATACGCAGTATTTT CASSRTSGGASDTQYF TRBV4-1 . TRBD2 TRBJ2-3
TGTGCCAGCAGCCTCGGAGCGGGTCCTGGCAATCAGCCCCAGCATTTT CASSLGAGPGNQPQHF TRBV5-5 . . TRBJ1-5
TGTGCCAGCAGTTTAGCGAAGGAGCAGCCCACCCTCTATGGCTACACCTTC CASSLAKEQPTLYGYTF TRBV27 . . TRBJ1-2
TGTGCCAGCAGCTTACCAGGCAGGGGGCAATCACCCCTCCACTTT CASSLPGRGQSPLHF TRBV7-9 . TRBD1 TRBJ1-6
TGTGCCAGCAGTTTCTCGGCGGCGAGCTCCTACAATGAGCAGTTCTTC CASSFSAASSYNEQFF TRBV27 . . TRBJ2-1
TGCGCCAGCAGCTTGGGGGGAAGACTCGGGGTAGCGGGAGCCACAGATACGCAGTATTTT CASSLGGRLGVAGATDTQYF TRBV5-1 . TRBD2 TRBJ2-3
TGTGCCAGCAGCTTGGGACAGGGACGGACAGATACGCAGTATTTT CASSLGQGRTDTQYF TRBV5-8 . TRBD1 TRBJ2-3
TGTGCCAGCAGGATACCGGGACAGGGGATCTACGAGCAGTACTTC CASRIPGQGIYEQYF TRBV2 once TRBD1 TRBJ2-7
TGTGCCAGCAGCCGACCCATGGGGGGGCTAGGCACAGATACGCAGTATTTT CASSRPMGGLGTDTQYF TRBV5-4 . . TRBJ2-3
TGTGCCAGCAGCGGAGTGGGGGCTTGGGGCACTGAAGCTTTCTTT CASSGVGAWGTEAFF TRBV6-5 . . TRBJ1-1
TGTGCCAGCAGTTTAGATAGAAGCACAGATACGCAGTATTTT CASSLDRSTDTQYF TRBV27 . . TRBJ2-3
TGTGCCTGGAGGACGGACAGGGTAAAGTCACCCCTCCACTTT CAWRTDRVKSPLHF TRBV30 . TRBD1 TRBJ1-6
TGCGCCAGCAGTGGACAGGACATGAACACTGAAGCTTTCTTT CASSGQDMNTEAFF TRBV10-1 . . TRBJ1-1
TGTGCCAGCAGTTTAAGAGGGGGGGTTCGCAGGGCGAGCTCCTACGAGCAGTACTTC CASSLRGGVRRASSYEQYF TRBV27 few . TRBJ2-7
TGTGCCAGCAGTGCCGCAGATACGCAGTATTTT CASSAADTQYF TRBV25-1 few . TRBJ2-3
TGCGCCAGCAGCCAAGATGGTGCCGGGACATCACCCGGGGAGCTGTTTTTT CASSQDGAGTSPGELFF TRBV4-1 . . TRBJ2-2